Described below is a single T cell receptor beta chain sequence and its context. The sample belongs to a study of OX40 agonist ivuxolimab in advanced cancers. Study-level information: Ivuxolimab was delivered to patients intravenously every 2 weeks at doses spanning 0.01 to 10 mg/kg.

The assay was immunoSEQ multiplex PCR, and TCRdb's table has in-frame clones only and misses some. Of tens of thousands of clones in the sample, about 81% were seen once. Sequencing was performed on CD4+ or CD8+ T cells sorted from blood, taken in a trial of the OX40 agonist ivuxolimab. The receptor comes from an adult with an advanced solid tumor such as melanoma, head and neck, liver or kidney cancer.

CDR3 DNA: TGTGCCTGGACAGTGAAGACTAGCGGGAGGGTACCCTACGAGCAGTACTTC. This translates into CAWTVKTSGRVPYEQYF. The genes are TRBV30 and TRBJ2-7; TRBD2 matches 14 bases. With 4 bases clipped from V and 2 bases from J, the junction kept 10 bases outside the gene matches. The germline V gene has CDR1 GTSNPN and CDR2 SVGIG (reference sequence). There are 17 residues in the CDR3.